This passage covers 17 T cell receptor beta chains from one sample sequenced in a study of T cells in narcolepsy. Sequenced by immunoSEQ multiplex PCR; TCRdb stores in-frame clones only, minus some. The sample lists fewer than 30,000 clones, more than 70% occurring once. Sample: CD45RA- memory CD4+ T cells from PBMCs. These receptors originate from a human donor with narcolepsy.

This sequence joins TRBV2 and TRBJ1-5; 9 bases are a match to TRBD1. From germline, CDR1 is SNHLY and CDR2 FYNNEI. The V and J ends lost 4 bases and 4 bases, in that order; junction bases with no gene match: 2. The CDR3 is 14 amino acids. CDR3 nucleotides: TGTGCCAGCAGTGGGGGACAGGGAAATCAGCCCCAGCATTTT. This translates into CASSGGQGNQPQHF.

The chain is built from TRBV6-6 and TRBJ1-2; TRBD1 matches 8 bases. In germline, CDR1 is MNHNY, CDR2 SVGAGI (reference sequence). This CDR3 comprises 15 residues. The J segment lost 1 base and the V segment lost 6 bases, leaving 7 bases of the junction unmatched. The CDR3 bases are TGTGCCAGCAGAGACAGGGGCCAGGTTAACTATGGCTACACCTTC. This sequence encodes CASRDRGQVNYGYTF.

V and J are TRBV19 and TRBJ2-3; D uncertain. Trimming left V 1 base short and J 1 base short, with 9 bases between. The CDR3 consists of 15 residues. Germline assignment: CDR1 LNHDA and CDR2 SQIVND (reference sequence). The chain's CDR3 is CASSIASTGTDTQYF. DNA for the CDR3: TGTGCCAGTAGTATAGCTTCTACCGGCACAGATACGCAGTATTTT.

The J gene is TRBJ2-1, the V gene TRBV6-6, with TRBD1 matching over 10 bases. CDR1 and CDR2 from the germline V gene are MNHNY and SVGAGI (reference sequence). The CDR3 contains 15 residues. Germline trimming cut 5 bases from V and 2 bases from J; bases unmatched to any gene: 3. The CDR3 reads CASSDGQGAYNEQFF. Written as DNA, the CDR3 is TGTGCCAGCAGTGACGGACAGGGGGCCTACAATGAGCAGTTCTTC.

Only a few counts were recorded for this clone. This chain uses TRBV6-5 with TRBJ1-4; tentatively, D is TRBD1 (5 bases). Trimming shortened V by 6 bases and J by 6 bases, and 17 bases separated the two germline ends. Germline assignment: CDR1 MNHEY and CDR2 SVGAGI. The length of the CDR3 is 15 residues. The CDR3 is CASSPGGGVYEKLFF. In DNA, the CDR3 is TGTGCCAGCAGCCCGGGGGGAGGGGTTTATGAAAAACTGTTTTTT.

The rearrangement links TRBV6-5 to TRBJ2-7, with TRBD2 matching over 8 bases. The germline V gene has CDR1 MNHEY and CDR2 SVGAGI. The CDR3 length is 15 residues. V shed 5 bases, J shed 1 base, and the junction held 7 bases outside the gene matches. The CDR3 DNA follows: TGTGCCAGCAGTCTGGGACTAGAGGATTCCTACGAGCAGTACTTC. Amino acid sequence: CASSLGLEDSYEQYF.

This chain uses TRBV7-2 with TRBJ2-1; 8 nucleotides agree with TRBD1. This CDR3 contains 15 residues. V trimming: 4 bases; J trimming: 0 bases; junction bases outside the gene matches: 2. Germline V gene data show CDR1 as SGHTA and CDR2 as FQGNSA. The CDR3 sequence: CASSWGQVSYNEQFF. CDR3 in DNA: TGTGCCAGCAGCTGGGGACAGGTCTCCTACAATGAGCAGTTCTTC.

The chain couples TRBV19 to TRBJ1-5; 8 nucleotides agree with TRBD1. Germline V gene lookup returns CDR1 LNHDA and CDR2 SQIVND (reference sequence). This CDR3 spans 13 amino acids. V gave up 5 bases and J gave up 4 bases; unmatched junction bases: 1. Written as DNA, the CDR3 is TGTGCCAGTAGTCGGGACAGGAATCAGCCCCAGCATTTT. Protein: CASSRDRNQPQHF.

The gene calls are TRBV5-1 and TRBJ2-7; TRBD2 agrees at 11 bases. Losses at the gene ends were 0 bases for V and 0 bases for J; bases not matched to a gene: 2. Germline assignment: CDR1 SGHRS and CDR2 YFSETQ. The CDR3 runs 16 residues. In DNA form, the CDR3 reads TGCGCCAGCAGCTTGGGACTAGCGGGGCCCTCCTACGAGCAGTACTTC. This sequence encodes CASSLGLAGPSYEQYF.

The gene calls are TRBV4-2 and TRBJ2-1; the match to TRBD2 covers 7 bases. CDR3 length equals 15 residues. Germline CDR1 LGHNA, CDR2 YNFKEQ. J gave up 9 bases and V 4 bases, and 12 bases lay outside the gene matches. The CDR3 DNA reads as TGTGCCAGCAGCCCACGGGACTATGAGTCAAGTGAGCAGTTCTTC. Translated, it gives CASSPRDYESSEQFF.

The V gene is TRBV7-9, the J gene TRBJ2-3; possibly TRBD1 for D (6 bases). Germline V gene sequence: CDR1 SEHNR, CDR2 FQNEAQ (reference sequence). V was clipped by 3 bases and J by 8 bases, with 18 bases between them. The CDR3 spans 15 residues. CDR3 coding DNA: TGTGCCAGCAGCTTCTCCCACAGGGCCCCGTCTACGCAGTATTTT. The encoded protein is CASSFSHRAPSTQYF.

The V and J genes are TRBV5-1 and TRBJ1-3; D is unclear. This CDR3 region has 15 residues. The germline V gene has CDR1 SGHRS and CDR2 YFSETQ. The ends were cut back, 0 bases at V and 0 bases at J, with 7 bases in the middle. The CDR3 is CASSLAPDSGNTIYF. The CDR3 nucleotides are TGCGCCAGCAGCTTGGCCCCAGACTCTGGAAACACCATATATTTT.

CDR3 amino acids: CASSEVQGNSPLHF. The DNA of the CDR3 is TGTGCCAGCAGTGAAGTCCAGGGTAATTCACCCCTCCACTTT. The chain recombines TRBV6-1 with TRBJ1-6; a weak D match, TRBD1 (5 bases). This CDR3 is built from 14 residues. V was cut by 1 base and J by 6 bases, with 7 bases left in between. Germline V gives CDR1 MNHNS, CDR2 SASEGT.

This rearrangement joins TRBV5-5 to TRBJ2-6, with TRBD1 matching 7 bases. The CDR3 length is 17 residues. Trimming cost V 0 bases and J 0 bases; bases outside gene matches: 3. Germline V gives CDR1 SGHKS, CDR2 YYEKEE (reference sequence). The CDR3 protein is CASSLDRGLSGANVLTF. In nucleotides, the CDR3 is TGTGCCAGCAGCTTGGACAGGGGTCTCTCTGGGGCCAACGTCCTGACTTTC.

V is TRBV18 and J is TRBJ2-3, with TRBD1 matching over 9 bases. The V segment lost 6 bases and the J segment 7 bases; nucleotides outside the gene matches: 11. Per the germline V gene, CDR1 is KGHSH and CDR2 is LQKENI. The CDR3 is 15 residues long. The chain's CDR3 is CASSLGTGSANTQYF. The CDR3 bases are TGTGCCAGCTCGCTCGGGACAGGGTCGGCGAATACGCAGTATTTT.

The chain recombines TRBV19 with TRBJ1-1, with a weak D call TRBD1 (5 bases). Germline lookup yields CDR1 LNHDA and CDR2 SQIVND (reference sequence). The CDR3 is 14 amino acids. Trimming stripped 9 bases from V and 2 bases from J, with 16 bases between. In DNA form, the CDR3 reads TGTGCCAGCAAGACCGGGGGTGATAACACTGAAGCTTTCTTT. Protein sequence: CASKTGGDNTEAFF. Full variable domain (outside the CDR3, taken from reference TRBV19 and TRBJ1-1): DGGITQSPKYLFRKEGQNVTLSCEQNLNHDAMYWYRQDPGQGLRLIYYSQIVNDFQKGDIAEGYSVSREKKESFPLTVTSAQKNPTAFYLCASKTGGDNTEAFFGQGTRLTVV.

CDR3 sequence (DNA): TGTGCCAGCAGCTCGCCACAGGGAATGAAGTACTTC. Translating gives CASSSPQGMKYF. This sequence joins TRBV13 and TRBJ2-7; weak D call: TRBD1 (6 bases). The germline V gene has CDR1 PRHDT and CDR2 FYEKMQ (reference sequence). The CDR3 is made up of 12 amino acids. With 4 bases removed from V and 11 bases from J, the gap between germline ends came to 15 bases.